This T cell receptor (beta chain) was observed in a study of breast tumors, draining lymph nodes, adjacent tissues. This clonotype was seen at least ten times. Samples came from axillary lymph nodes draining the breast cancer. TCRdb analysed the multiplex PCR reads with MiXCR anew, one entry per CDR3 protein. This sample has some 120,000 distinct CDR3 sequences, with nearly 20% found just once. The sequenced material came from axillary lymph node tissue. The receptor was isolated from a female donor with breast cancer. Some clones in this sample may be carry-over from other donors' samples.

The CDR3 DNA reads TGCAGTGCTAGAGATCTGGGAGCTAGCGGGTCGAGCTCCTACGAGCAGTACTTC. It is translated as CSARDLGASGSSSYEQYF. This chain uses TRBV20-1 with TRBJ2-7; TRBD2 matches at 8 bases. The V gene's germline CDR1 is DFQATT and CDR2 SNEGSKA (reference sequence). The CDR3 covers 18 residues. The junction had 13 bases not matched to a gene; V was cut back by 0 bases and J by 0 bases.